The TCR beta chain under discussion was sequenced for a study of identical twins. Germline V gene sequence: CDR1 SGDLS, CDR2 YYNGEE. The CDR3 runs 13 residues. V lost 4 bases and J lost 2, with 8 bases in between. It was template switching that added a universal primer site, and there were unique molecular identifiers on the cDNA. TCRdb independently ran MiXCR on the 5' RACE reads; one entry per CDR3 protein. The table lists about 520,000 distinct CDR3 sequences, 20% to 25% of them singletons. The same specimen was also included in a second study, on T cells expressing NK-cell markers. That work adds: Among eight sequenced donors, seven carried HCMV seropositivity while one was seronegative.

The rearrangement links TRBV9 to TRBJ2-3; no clear D. The sample comprised CD4+ T cells sorted from blood. This sequence was found in a woman younger than 35 in good health. CDR3 protein: CASSLRITDTQYF. The DNA for the CDR3 is TGTGCCAGCAGCCTCCGAATCACAGATACGCAGTATTTT.